Below, one TCR beta chain is given with its context. Its specificity is unknown. These data originate in a study of T cell repertoires in cytomegalovirus infection. Looking at the study overall: It was recently identified HLA-C-restricted and well-studied HLA-B-restricted CMV epitopes that the study used. It was the public TCR beta signatures that indicated both CMV infection and matching HLA type. Overall study results and limits: HLA-C-restricted, CMV-specific TCR beta clonotypes were dominant ex vivo.

TCRdb analysed the reads with MiXCR anew, one entry per CDR3 protein. The sample has about 700,000 distinct CDR3 sequences, about 30% seen once. The specimen comprised cultured PBMCs, sampled from culture after CMV antigen stimulation. The TCR was taken from a human donor in good health (CMV status not recorded). Some clones in this sample may be carry-over from other donors' samples.

The CDR3 DNA sequence: TGTGCCAGCAGTTTCCCAGGGACTCGGGAGGGTGAAGCTTTCTTT. As protein: CASSFPGTREGEAFF. The rearrangement links TRBV12-3 or TRBV12-4 to TRBJ1-1, with D possibly TRBD1 on 5 matching bases. The CDR3 has 15 amino acids. V lost 3 bases and J lost 7, with 18 bases in between.